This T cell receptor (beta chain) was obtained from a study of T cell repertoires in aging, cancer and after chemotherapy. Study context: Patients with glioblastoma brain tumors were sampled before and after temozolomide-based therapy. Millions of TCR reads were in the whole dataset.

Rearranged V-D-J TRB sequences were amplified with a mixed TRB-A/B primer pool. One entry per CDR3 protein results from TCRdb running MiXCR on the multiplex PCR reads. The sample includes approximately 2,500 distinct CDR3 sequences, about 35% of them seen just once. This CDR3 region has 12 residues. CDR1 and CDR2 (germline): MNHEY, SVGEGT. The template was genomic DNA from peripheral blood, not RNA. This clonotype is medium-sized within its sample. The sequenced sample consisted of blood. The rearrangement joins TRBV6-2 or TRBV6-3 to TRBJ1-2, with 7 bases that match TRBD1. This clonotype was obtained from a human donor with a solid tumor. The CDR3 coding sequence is TGTGCGACGGGACAGCGGTACTATGGCTACACCTTC. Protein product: CATGQRYYGYTF.